The rows below give T cell receptor beta chains drawn from one sample of a study of cytomegalovirus exposure and HLA in healthy donors. The data were produced by immunoSEQ multiplex PCR, yet TCRdb's version contains in-frame clones alone and is incomplete. In the table there are roughly 120,000 clones, 79% of which are singletons. Sequencing input: PBMCs. The source is a man younger than 35 in good health and CMV-seronegative. The CDR3 runs from the conserved cysteine through the conserved F or W. A D gene is named only where the DNA matches it firmly. Clone size is given for some rows only: seen once, a few or many times, or a class if the clone is expanded.

v_gene	d_gene	abundance	j_gene	CDR3nt	CDR3aa
TRBV28	TRBD2	-	TRBJ2-7	TGTGCCAGCACCTCACTAGCGGGAGGTTCCTACGAGCAGTACTTC	CASTSLAGGSYEQYF
TRBV5-1	-	-	TRBJ2-1	TGCGCCAGCAGCTCCGTCCAGCGTAAACAGTTCTTC	CASSSVQRKQFF
TRBV29-1	-	-	TRBJ1-4	TGCAGCGTTGAAGAACAGCCTAATGAAAAACTGTTTTTT	CSVEEQPNEKLFF
TRBV19	TRBD2	once	TRBJ2-1	TGTGCCAGTACCACCCAGAGACTAGCGGGGAATGAGCAGTTCTTC	CASTTQRLAGNEQFF
TRBV6-5	-	-	TRBJ1-1	TGTGCCAGCAGGACAGGCCTCATGAACACTGAAGCTTTCTTT	CASRTGLMNTEAFF
TRBV2	-	-	TRBJ2-3	TGTGCCAGCAGTGTATTCACAGATACGCAGTATTTT	CASSVFTDTQYF
TRBV11-1	-	once	TRBJ1-1	TGTGCCAGCAGCTTAGCAATTATGAACACTGAAGCTTTCTTT	CASSLAIMNTEAFF
TRBV29-1	TRBD1	-	TRBJ1-4	TGCAGCGCCTCGACCGGGACAGGGAATGAAAAACTGTTTTTT	CSASTGTGNEKLFF
TRBV15	TRBD2	-	TRBJ2-1	TGTGCCACCAGCCTGGATTCCGGGACTAGCTCCTACAATGAGCAGTTCTTC	CATSLDSGTSSYNEQFF
TRBV5-1	-	-	TRBJ1-2	TGCGCCAGCAGCTTGGCGACAGATAACTATGGCTACACCTTC	CASSLATDNYGYTF
TRBV5-1	-	-	TRBJ1-1	TGCGCCAGCAGCTTTGACAGCCCGGCCCAAAACACTGAAGCTTTCTTT	CASSFDSPAQNTEAFF
TRBV30	TRBD1	many	TRBJ1-1	TGTGCCTGGAGTGTACCGTGGACAGGGCGGAGGAACACTGAAGCTTTCTTT	CAWSVPWTGRRNTEAFF
TRBV5-1	-	-	TRBJ2-5	TGCGCCAGCAGCCTAGACCAAGAGACCCAGTACTTC	CASSLDQETQYF
TRBV6-5	TRBD2	-	TRBJ2-3	TGTGCCAGCAGCTATACGGGACTACAATCAGATACGCAGTATTTT	CASSYTGLQSDTQYF
TRBV28	-	few	TRBJ1-5	TGTGCCAGCAGTTTGGGGCAGGGCGAGCAGCCCCAGCATTTT	CASSLGQGEQPQHF
TRBV7-3	-	-	TRBJ2-1	TGTGCCAGCAGCTCAGAATTTGGTGCGCAGTTCTTC	CASSSEFGAQFF
TRBV19	TRBD1	-	TRBJ2-1	TGTGCCAGTAGCACGACAGGGATCTCCTACAATGAGCAGTTCTTC	CASSTTGISYNEQFF
TRBV18	-	-	TRBJ2-7	TGTGCCAGCTCACCAAGGGGGATTGCCTACGAGCAGTACTTC	CASSPRGIAYEQYF
TRBV6-1	-	-	TRBJ1-3	TGTGCCAGCAGATCCCGCGGGGCTAGAGGAAACACCATATATTTT	CASRSRGARGNTIYF
TRBV5-1	-	-	TRBJ2-1	TGCGCCAGCAGCTTGTCGGGACTGGCCAATGAGCAGTTCTTC	CASSLSGLANEQFF
TRBV2	TRBD2	-	TRBJ2-5	TGTGCCAGTTTACTAGCGGGAGAAGAGACCCAGTACTTC	CASLLAGEETQYF
TRBV4-3	-	-	TRBJ2-7	TGCGCCAGCAGCACGAGCCCTTTGGGCGCCTACGAGCAGTACTTC	CASSTSPLGAYEQYF
TRBV23-1	TRBD1	once	TRBJ2-1	TGCGCCAGCAGTCAGTCGCCGGACAGGGGCGACAATGAGCAGTTCTTC	CASSQSPDRGDNEQFF
TRBV9	-	-	TRBJ2-4	TGTGCCAGCAGCGTAGGTCCAGGCGCCAAAAACATTCAGTACTTC	CASSVGPGAKNIQYF
TRBV11-3	TRBD2	-	TRBJ2-3	TGTGCCAGCAGTTTAGGCAAGACTAGCCTAAGCACAGATACGCAGTATTTT	CASSLGKTSLSTDTQYF
TRBV7-2	-	-	TRBJ1-2	TGTGCCAGCAGCTTAGCGCAAGGGGGACGCCGCTACACCTTC	CASSLAQGGRRYTF
TRBV2	TRBD1	-	TRBJ1-6	TGTGCCAGCAGCCTACGGACAGGGAATAATTCACCCCTCCACTTT	CASSLRTGNNSPLHF
TRBV9	TRBD1	-	TRBJ1-6	TGTGCCAGCAGCGGCGGACAGGGGAATTCACCCCTCCACTTT	CASSGGQGNSPLHF
TRBV18	-	-	TRBJ2-4	TGTGCCAGCTCACCATTAAGCCTAGCCAACCAAAACATTCAGTACTTC	CASSPLSLANQNIQYF
TRBV5-5	-	-	TRBJ1-5	TGTGCCAGCAGCTTCAATTACTTGAGCAATCAGCCCCAGCATTTT	CASSFNYLSNQPQHF
TRBV7-6	TRBD2	-	TRBJ2-2	TGTGCCAGCAGTTTTTCCCGGACTAGCGGGAGGGCCCAAAGTCTCCAGACCGGGGAGCTGTTTTTT	CASSFSRTSGRAQSLQTGELFF
TRBV5-1	TRBD2	-	TRBJ2-2	TGCGCCAGCAGCTTTACTGGACTAGCGGGAGGGGAGCTGTTTTTT	CASSFTGLAGGELFF
TRBV11-2	TRBD1	-	TRBJ1-2	TGTGCCAGCAGCTGGGACAGGGGGGACTATGGCTACACCTTC	CASSWDRGDYGYTF
TRBV4-3	TRBD2	-	TRBJ2-7	TGCGCCAGCAGCCAAGATAGACTAGCGGGAGCGGGTTACGAGCAGTACTTC	CASSQDRLAGAGYEQYF
TRBV28	-	-	TRBJ2-5	TGTGCCAGCAGTCCTACCGGGACCCAGTACTTC	CASSPTGTQYF
TRBV6-5	-	few	TRBJ1-5	TGTGCCAGCAGTTACTCGAGTATATTTAGCAATCAGCCCCAGCATTTT	CASSYSSIFSNQPQHF